What follows is one T cell receptor beta chain and its context. This entry is derived from a study of T cells after somatic rescue of genetic block. Produced via immunoSEQ multiplex PCR; TCRdb's table is partial and in-frame only. The sample lists 110,000 or so clones; about 89% were seen once. The CDR3 covers 13 residues. The V gene's germline CDR1 is MDHEN and CDR2 SYDVKM. V lost 6 bases and J 14 bases, leaving 19 bases between the germline ends. V usage is TRBV28 and J usage is TRBJ2-2; D perhaps matches TRBD1 (6 bases). Sequencing was performed on peripheral blood mononuclear cells (PBMCs). The sequence was obtained from a woman under 30. This chain's CDR3 is CASRPLGARDLFF. The CDR3 coding sequence is TGTGCCAGCAGACCCTTGGGGGCGAGAGACCTGTTTTTT.